This TCR beta chain is from a study of T cells in localized non-small cell lung cancer. Details on this clone: Its antigen remains unidentified.

The CDR3 totals 17 residues. Germline V gives CDR1 SGHRS, CDR2 YFSETQ. V lost 4 bases to trimming and J lost 1 base; unmatched junction nucleotides: 11. The protocol was immunoSEQ multiplex PCR, while the TCRdb copy is restricted to in-frame clones and leaves out a portion. The sample lists 15,000 to 18,000 clones, over 75% occurring once. Study findings and constraints: For the top 100 tumor clones, a median about 60 also appeared in adjacent lung. Sequencing covered just one tumor region, so heterogeneity cannot be ruled out. Uninvolved adjacent lung had the highest recorded T cell clonality, with tumor below it.

The input for sequencing was peripheral blood mononuclear cells, taken before any cancer treatment. The receptor's source is a male donor older than 55 with stage II lung adenocarcinoma. The rearrangement links TRBV5-1 to TRBJ1-1; 9 nucleotides align to TRBD1. CDR3 coding DNA: TGCGCCAGCAGCCCTGGTACAGGGGGCGCAGGGAACACTGAAGCTTTCTTT. Translated: CASSPGTGGAGNTEAFF. The variable domain in full, with the rest retrieved from reference TRBV5-1 and TRBJ1-1, is KAGVTQTPRYLIKTRGQQVTLSCSPISGHRSVSWYQQTPGQGLQFLFEYFSETQRNKGNFPGRFSGRQFSNSRSEMNVSTLELGDSALYLCASSPGTGGAGNTEAFFGQGTRLTVV.